Listed below are T cell receptor beta chains from one sample, sequenced in a study of radiation and T cells in renal cell carcinoma. Only in-frame clones appear in the TCRdb table, and some are missing; sequencing was by immunoSEQ multiplex PCR. The sample has 150,000 or so clones, around nine tenths seen once. The sequenced sample was blood, obtained from a patient whose treatment included radiotherapy and nephrectomy. All receptors derive from a woman between 45 and 60 years old with renal cell carcinoma. CDR3s include the opening cysteine and the closing phenylalanine or tryptophan. The order of the fields is CDR3 protein, CDR3 DNA, CDR3 length, J gene, D gene, clone size, V gene. The D gene is left open where the match is weak. The size field is filled for only some rows; it gives once, few, many or a size class.

CDR3: CASSSSRGLIKNIQYF; DNA: TGTGCCAGCAGTTCCTCCCGGGGTCTTATCAAAAACATTCAGTACTTC; length: 16; J: TRBJ2-4; D: -; size: -; V: TRBV6-5
CDR3: CASSLGQNQPQHF; DNA: TGTGCCAGCAGCTTGGGGCAGAATCAGCCCCAGCATTTT; length: 13; J: TRBJ1-5; D: -; size: -; V: TRBV11-2
CDR3: CASSFRRGDTDTQYF; DNA: TGTGCCAGCAGTTTCCGGCGAGGAGACACAGATACGCAGTATTTT; length: 15; J: TRBJ2-3; D: -; size: -; V: TRBV6-5
CDR3: CASSGRMSEQFF; DNA: TGTGCCAGCAGTGGCCGGATGAGTGAGCAGTTCTTC; length: 12; J: TRBJ2-1; D: -; size: -; V: TRBV2
CDR3: CASSVDRGYTF; DNA: TGTGCCAGCAGCGTAGATCGCGGCTACACCTTC; length: 11; J: TRBJ1-2; D: -; size: -; V: TRBV9
CDR3: CASSPSGRNNSPLHF; DNA: TGTGCCAGCTCACCATCGGGACGGAATAATTCACCCCTCCACTTT; length: 15; J: TRBJ1-6; D: -; size: -; V: TRBV18
CDR3: CASSLAVHQETQYF; DNA: TGTGCCAGCAGCTTAGCGGTCCACCAAGAGACCCAGTACTTC; length: 14; J: TRBJ2-5; D: -; size: -; V: TRBV7-2
CDR3: CASSFKPGNTIYF; DNA: TGTGCTAGCAGCTTTAAACCAGGAAACACCATATATTTT; length: 13; J: TRBJ1-3; D: -; size: -; V: TRBV7-7
CDR3: CASSPHRGGADIQYF; DNA: TGTGCCAGTAGTCCTCACCGGGGGGGCGCCGACATTCAGTACTTC; length: 15; J: TRBJ2-4; D: TRBD2; size: once; V: TRBV19
CDR3: CASTSAGGPRETQYF; DNA: TGTGCCAGCACCTCAGCGGGGGGGCCTCGTGAGACCCAGTACTTC; length: 15; J: TRBJ2-5; D: TRBD2; size: -; V: TRBV5-4
CDR3: CASSAEGGVTEAFF; DNA: TGTGCCAGCAGTGCCGAAGGGGGGGTTACTGAAGCTTTCTTT; length: 14; J: TRBJ1-1; D: -; size: once; V: TRBV6-4
CDR3: CASNSDANYGYTF; DNA: TGTGCCAGTAATTCAGACGCCAACTATGGCTACACCTTC; length: 13; J: TRBJ1-2; D: -; size: -; V: TRBV19
CDR3: CASSSRGAAIYEQYF; DNA: TGCGCCAGCAGCTCCCGGGGGGCCGCGATCTACGAGCAGTACTTC; length: 15; J: TRBJ2-7; D: -; size: -; V: TRBV4-3
CDR3: CASSPLAGIRETQYF; DNA: TGTGCCAGCAGCCCACTTGCAGGGATAAGAGAGACCCAGTACTTC; length: 15; J: TRBJ2-5; D: -; size: -; V: TRBV7-3
CDR3: CASSLAGVNYGYTF; DNA: TGTGCCAGCAGCTTGGCGGGTGTCAACTATGGCTACACCTTC; length: 14; J: TRBJ1-2; D: -; size: -; V: TRBV5-6
CDR3: CSVVDVPDTQYF; DNA: TGCAGCGTTGTAGACGTCCCAGATACGCAGTATTTT; length: 12; J: TRBJ2-3; D: -; size: -; V: TRBV29-1
CDR3: CASSPDHGPRTRTDTQYF; DNA: TGTGCCAGTAGTCCCGACCATGGCCCTAGAACCCGCACAGATACGCAGTATTTT; length: 18; J: TRBJ2-3; D: -; size: -; V: TRBV19
CDR3: CASSLVLAGRAEAFF; DNA: TGTGCCAGCAGCTTAGTGTTGGCAGGGCGGGCGGAAGCTTTCTTT; length: 15; J: TRBJ1-1; D: -; size: -; V: TRBV7-9
CDR3: CASSQGRPGTGELFF; DNA: TGTGCCAGCAGCCAGGGACGCCCGGGGACCGGGGAGCTGTTTTTT; length: 15; J: TRBJ2-2; D: -; size: -; V: TRBV7-2
CDR3: CASSPAGGTRRQTQYF; DNA: TGTGCCAGCAGTCCAGCGGGGGGTACCCGCCGTCAGACCCAGTACTTC; length: 16; J: TRBJ2-5; D: TRBD2; size: once; V: TRBV28
CDR3: CASSAIPSTEAFF; DNA: TGCGCCAGCAGCGCAATTCCGAGCACTGAAGCTTTCTTT; length: 13; J: TRBJ1-1; D: -; size: once; V: TRBV5-1
CDR3: CAWSEPGTANYEQYF; DNA: TGTGCCTGGAGTGAGCCCGGGACAGCAAACTACGAGCAGTACTTC; length: 15; J: TRBJ2-7; D: TRBD1; size: -; V: TRBV30
CDR3: CAISGQQDQPQHF; DNA: TGTGCCATCAGTGGACAGCAGGATCAGCCCCAGCATTTT; length: 13; J: TRBJ1-5; D: -; size: -; V: TRBV10-3
CDR3: CASSPTGFDQPQHF; DNA: TGTGCCAGCTCACCCACAGGGTTCGATCAGCCCCAGCATTTT; length: 14; J: TRBJ1-5; D: -; size: -; V: TRBV18
CDR3: CASRAGGPPGDEQYF; DNA: TGTGCCAGCAGAGCGGGGGGGCCCCCGGGTGACGAGCAGTACTTC; length: 15; J: TRBJ2-7; D: TRBD2; size: -; V: TRBV6-5
CDR3: CASSAAGTLFQETQYF; DNA: TGTGCCAGCAGCGCAGCTGGAACGTTGTTCCAAGAGACCCAGTACTTC; length: 16; J: TRBJ2-5; D: -; size: -; V: TRBV5-5
CDR3: CASSLWRGGPLLPNEQFF; DNA: TGTGCCAGCAGCCTATGGAGGGGGGGACCCCTTCTGCCCAATGAGCAGTTCTTC; length: 18; J: TRBJ2-1; D: -; size: -; V: TRBV13
CDR3: CASSPRGQGAIYEQYF; DNA: TGTGCCAGCTCACCACGGGGACAGGGGGCCATCTACGAGCAGTACTTC; length: 16; J: TRBJ2-7; D: TRBD1; size: once; V: TRBV18
CDR3: CASREREALSAGYTF; DNA: TGTGCCAGCAGGGAACGGGAGGCCCTGAGCGCTGGCTACACCTTC; length: 15; J: TRBJ1-2; D: -; size: few; V: TRBV2
CDR3: CASSAPLNQPQHF; DNA: TGTGCCAGCTCAGCTCCCCTGAATCAGCCCCAGCATTTT; length: 13; J: TRBJ1-5; D: -; size: -; V: TRBV7-8
CDR3: CASSPNAGSYNSPLHF; DNA: TGTGCCAGCAGCCCCAATGCAGGGTCCTATAATTCACCCCTCCACTTT; length: 16; J: TRBJ1-6; D: -; size: once; V: TRBV5-6
CDR3: CASSDGGNQETQYF; DNA: TGCGCCAGCAGTGACGGCGGGAACCAAGAGACCCAGTACTTC; length: 14; J: TRBJ2-5; D: -; size: -; V: TRBV10-1
CDR3: CASSPAGRAGEQETQYF; DNA: TGTGCCAGCTCACCTGCAGGCCGGGCAGGTGAACAAGAGACCCAGTACTTC; length: 17; J: TRBJ2-5; D: -; size: -; V: TRBV18
CDR3: CASSVQNTGELFF; DNA: TGTGCCAGCAGCGTACAGAACACCGGGGAGCTGTTTTTT; length: 13; J: TRBJ2-2; D: -; size: -; V: TRBV9
CDR3: CASSIPGTATNEKLFF; DNA: TGTGCCAGTAGTATCCCCGGGACAGCCACTAATGAAAAACTGTTTTTT; length: 16; J: TRBJ1-4; D: TRBD1; size: -; V: TRBV19
CDR3: CASSPLLGTGLDRAFF; DNA: TGCGCCAGCAGCCCTCTACTAGGGACAGGGCTTGATCGGGCTTTCTTT; length: 16; J: TRBJ1-1; D: TRBD1; size: -; V: TRBV10-1
CDR3: CASSSQTGTNYGYTF; DNA: TGTGCCAGCAGTTCCCAGACAGGGACCAACTATGGCTACACCTTC; length: 15; J: TRBJ1-2; D: TRBD1; size: -; V: TRBV28
CDR3: CASQAAATGELFF; DNA: TGTGCCAGCCAGGCGGCGGCCACCGGGGAGCTGTTTTTT; length: 13; J: TRBJ2-2; D: -; size: -; V: TRBV6-5
CDR3: CASSLAGETQYF; DNA: TGTGCCAGCAGCTTAGCTGGAGAGACCCAGTACTTC; length: 12; J: TRBJ2-5; D: -; size: -; V: TRBV7-9
CDR3: CAWSRQENYGYTF; DNA: TGTGCCTGGAGTAGACAGGAAAACTATGGCTACACCTTC; length: 13; J: TRBJ1-2; D: -; size: -; V: TRBV30
CDR3: CASRTGYGTEAFF; DNA: TGTGCCAGCAGAACAGGGTATGGCACTGAAGCTTTCTTT; length: 13; J: TRBJ1-1; D: -; size: -; V: TRBV6-1
CDR3: CASSQTAAFTDTQYF; DNA: TGCGCCAGCAGCCAAACGGCGGCGTTCACAGATACGCAGTATTTT; length: 15; J: TRBJ2-3; D: -; size: -; V: TRBV4-1
CDR3: CASSSLGANVLTF; DNA: TGCGCCAGCAGTTCTCTAGGGGCCAACGTCCTGACTTTC; length: 13; J: TRBJ2-6; D: -; size: -; V: TRBV10-2
CDR3: CASSEALLGESGGYTF; DNA: TGTGCCAGCAGTGAAGCGCTTCTCGGAGAGTCGGGTGGCTACACCTTC; length: 16; J: TRBJ1-2; D: -; size: -; V: TRBV6-1
CDR3: CASSQRGQGLQPQHF; DNA: TGTGCCAGCAGCCAAAGGGGACAGGGGCTGCAGCCCCAGCATTTT; length: 15; J: TRBJ1-5; D: TRBD1; size: -; V: TRBV4-2
CDR3: CASSLTLGGYNEQFF; DNA: TGTGCCAGCAGCTTAACACTAGGGGGGTACAATGAGCAGTTCTTC; length: 15; J: TRBJ2-1; D: -; size: -; V: TRBV7-8
CDR3: CASSEDREFTEAFF; DNA: TGTGCCAGCAGCGAGGACAGGGAGTTCACTGAAGCTTTCTTT; length: 14; J: TRBJ1-1; D: TRBD1; size: -; V: TRBV2